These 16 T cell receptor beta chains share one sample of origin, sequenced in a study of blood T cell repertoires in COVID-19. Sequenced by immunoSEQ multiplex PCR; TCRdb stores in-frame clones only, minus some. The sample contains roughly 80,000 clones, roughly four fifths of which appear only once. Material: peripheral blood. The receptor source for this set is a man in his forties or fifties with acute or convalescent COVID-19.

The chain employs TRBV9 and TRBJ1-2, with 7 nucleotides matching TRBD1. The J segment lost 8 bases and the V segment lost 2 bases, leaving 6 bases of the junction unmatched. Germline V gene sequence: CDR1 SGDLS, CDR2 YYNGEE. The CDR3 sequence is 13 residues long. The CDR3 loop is CASSVRQGWGYTF. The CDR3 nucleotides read TGTGCCAGCAGCGTCCGACAGGGTTGGGGCTACACCTTC.

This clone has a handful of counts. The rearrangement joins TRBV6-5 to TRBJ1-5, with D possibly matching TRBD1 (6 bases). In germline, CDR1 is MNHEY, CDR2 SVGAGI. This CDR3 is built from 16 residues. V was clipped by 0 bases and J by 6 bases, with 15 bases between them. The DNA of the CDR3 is TGTGCCAGCAGTTACTCAGGCAGGGGAGGGGGTCAGCCCCAGCATTTT. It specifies CASSYSGRGGGQPQHF.

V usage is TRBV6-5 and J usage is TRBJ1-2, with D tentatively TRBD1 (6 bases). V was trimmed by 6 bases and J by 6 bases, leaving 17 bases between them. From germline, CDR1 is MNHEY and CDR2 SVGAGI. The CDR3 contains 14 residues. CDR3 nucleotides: TGTGCCAGCAGCCGCTACAGGGAAGCCCATGGCTACACCTTC. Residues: CASSRYREAHGYTF.

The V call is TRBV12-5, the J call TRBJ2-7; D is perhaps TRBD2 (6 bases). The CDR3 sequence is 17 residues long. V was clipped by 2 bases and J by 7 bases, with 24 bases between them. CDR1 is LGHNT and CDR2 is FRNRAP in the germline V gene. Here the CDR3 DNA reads TGTGCTAGTGGTTTGCCCCCTCCCCTAGCCCTGGGGGGTGAGCAGTACTTC. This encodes CASGLPPPLALGGEQYF.

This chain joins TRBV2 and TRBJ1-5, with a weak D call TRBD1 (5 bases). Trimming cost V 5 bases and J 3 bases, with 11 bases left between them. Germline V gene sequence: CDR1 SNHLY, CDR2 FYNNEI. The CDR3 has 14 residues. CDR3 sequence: CASSRQSLNQPQHF. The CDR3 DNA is TGTGCCAGCAGTAGACAGTCACTCAATCAGCCCCAGCATTTT.

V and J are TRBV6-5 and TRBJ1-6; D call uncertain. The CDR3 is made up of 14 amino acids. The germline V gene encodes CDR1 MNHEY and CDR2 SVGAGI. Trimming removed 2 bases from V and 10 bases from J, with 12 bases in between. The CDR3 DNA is TGTGCCAGCAGTTACCACTGGGAGCGCTCACCCCTCCACTTT. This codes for CASSYHWERSPLHF.

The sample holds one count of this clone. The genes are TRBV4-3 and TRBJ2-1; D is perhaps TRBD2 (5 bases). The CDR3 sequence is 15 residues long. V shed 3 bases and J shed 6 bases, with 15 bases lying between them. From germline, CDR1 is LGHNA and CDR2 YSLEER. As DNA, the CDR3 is TGCGCCAGCAGCCAGTCGGGGAATTTCGGCAATGAGCAGTTCTTC. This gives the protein CASSQSGNFGNEQFF.

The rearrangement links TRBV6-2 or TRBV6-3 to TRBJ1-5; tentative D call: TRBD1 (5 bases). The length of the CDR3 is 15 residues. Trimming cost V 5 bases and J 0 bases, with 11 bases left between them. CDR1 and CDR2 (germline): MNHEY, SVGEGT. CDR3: CASSRGGDSNQPQHF. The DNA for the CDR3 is TGTGCCAGCAGTCGAGGAGGGGATAGCAATCAGCCCCAGCATTTT.

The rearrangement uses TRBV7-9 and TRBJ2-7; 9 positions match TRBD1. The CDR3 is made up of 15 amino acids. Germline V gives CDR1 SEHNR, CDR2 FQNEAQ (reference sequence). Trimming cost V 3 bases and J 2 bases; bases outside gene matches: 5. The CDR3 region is CASSFTGTGPYEQYF. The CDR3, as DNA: TGTGCCAGCAGCTTTACCGGGACAGGGCCCTACGAGCAGTACTTC. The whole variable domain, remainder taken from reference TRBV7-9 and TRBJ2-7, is DTGVSQNPRHKITKRGQNVTFRCDPISEHNRLYWYRQTLGQGPEFLTYFQNEAQLEKSRLLSDRFSAERPKGSFSTLEIQRTEQGDSAMYLCASSFTGTGPYEQYFGPGTRLTVT.

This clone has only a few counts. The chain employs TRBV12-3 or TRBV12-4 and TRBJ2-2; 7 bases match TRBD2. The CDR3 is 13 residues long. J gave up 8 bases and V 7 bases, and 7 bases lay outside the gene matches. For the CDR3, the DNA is TGTGCCAGCACCGCGGGGGAGGTGGGGGAGCTGTTTTTT. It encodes CASTAGEVGELFF.

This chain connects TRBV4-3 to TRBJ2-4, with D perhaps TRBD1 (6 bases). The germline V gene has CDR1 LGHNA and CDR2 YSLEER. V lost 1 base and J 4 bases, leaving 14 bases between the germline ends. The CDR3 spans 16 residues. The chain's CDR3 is CASSQVVRGGKNIQYF. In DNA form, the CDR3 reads TGCGCCAGCAGCCAAGTTGTCAGGGGTGGGAAAAACATTCAGTACTTC.

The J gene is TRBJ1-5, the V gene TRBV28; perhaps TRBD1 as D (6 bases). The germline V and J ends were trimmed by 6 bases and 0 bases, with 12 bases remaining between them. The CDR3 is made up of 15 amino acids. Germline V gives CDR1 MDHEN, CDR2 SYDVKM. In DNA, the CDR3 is TGTGCCAGCAGGCCCGGACAGTATAGCAATCAGCCCCAGCATTTT. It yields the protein CASRPGQYSNQPQHF.

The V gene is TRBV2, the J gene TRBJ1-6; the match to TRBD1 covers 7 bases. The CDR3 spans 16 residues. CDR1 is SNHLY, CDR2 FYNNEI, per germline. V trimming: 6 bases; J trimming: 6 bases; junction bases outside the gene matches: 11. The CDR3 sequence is CASRSSPQGPNSPLHF. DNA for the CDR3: TGTGCCAGCAGGAGCTCCCCACAGGGGCCTAATTCACCCCTCCACTTT.

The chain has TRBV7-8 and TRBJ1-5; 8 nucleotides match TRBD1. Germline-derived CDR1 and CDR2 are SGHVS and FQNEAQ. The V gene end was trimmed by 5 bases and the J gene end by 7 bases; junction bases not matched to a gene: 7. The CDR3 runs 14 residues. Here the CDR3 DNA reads TGTGCCAGCAGCCCGCGACAGGGGAACCAGCCCCAGCATTTT. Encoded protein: CASSPRQGNQPQHF.

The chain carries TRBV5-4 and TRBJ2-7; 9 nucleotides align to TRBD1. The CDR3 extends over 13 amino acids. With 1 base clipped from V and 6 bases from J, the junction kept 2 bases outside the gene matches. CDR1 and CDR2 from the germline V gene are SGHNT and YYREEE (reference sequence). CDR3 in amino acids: CASSLTGGPEQYF. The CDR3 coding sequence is TGTGCCAGCAGCTTGACAGGGGGCCCCGAGCAGTACTTC.

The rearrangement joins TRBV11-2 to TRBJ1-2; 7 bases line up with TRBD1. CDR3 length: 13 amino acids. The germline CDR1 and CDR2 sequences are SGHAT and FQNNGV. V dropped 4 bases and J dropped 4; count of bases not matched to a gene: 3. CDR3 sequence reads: CASSSTGTYGYTF. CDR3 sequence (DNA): TGTGCCAGCAGCTCGACAGGGACCTATGGCTACACCTTC.